The next 15 T cell receptor beta chains were all read from a single sample in a study of T-cell reconstitution after alpha-beta-depleted transplantation in children. During its preparation, the TCRbeta library received unique molecular identifiers. From the PCR reads, TCRdb called clonotypes with MiXCR, one entry per CDR3 protein. Here the sample spans 360,000 or so distinct CDR3 sequences, roughly 21% being singletons. Specimen: PBMCs from the stem cell graft donor, collected from the stem cell graft. These receptors were obtained from a human donor who donated a stem cell graft to a child with acute myeloid leukemia.

The chain carries TRBV4-1 and TRBJ2-7; 7 nucleotides match TRBD1. This CDR3 has 13 amino acids. V shed 3 bases, J shed 2 bases, and the junction held 1 base outside the gene matches. Germline CDR1 reads MGHRA; CDR2 reads YSYEKL. In nucleotides, the CDR3 is TGCGCCAGCAGCCATCAGGGGGCCTACGAGCAGTACTTC. Amino acid sequence: CASSHQGAYEQYF.

CDR3 bases: TGTGCCAGCAGCTTATTCCTAGCGGGAGTAGGTTCGTTGGACAATGAGCAGTTCTTC. Its protein product is CASSLFLAGVGSLDNEQFF. The genes are TRBV7-6 and TRBJ2-1; 10 nucleotides line up with TRBD2. The CDR3 runs to 19 residues. Germline-derived CDR1 and CDR2 are SGHVS and FNYEAQ. The ends lost 2 bases at V and 5 bases at J; junction bases unmatched: 15.

The chain combines TRBV5-1 with TRBJ2-1; possibly TRBD1 for D (5 bases). This CDR3 is 14 amino acids long. V lost 4 bases to trimming and J lost 5 bases, with 13 bases between them. The germline V gene has CDR1 SGHRS and CDR2 YFSETQ. CDR3 residues: CASSLGAANNEQFF. The CDR3 region has the DNA TGCGCCAGCAGCCTTGGGGCGGCGAACAATGAGCAGTTCTTC.

The chain carries TRBV11-2 and TRBJ2-1; TRBD2 aligns across 14 bases. Germline-derived CDR1 and CDR2 are SGHAT and FQNNGV. V lost 6 bases and J lost 8; bases outside the gene matches: 15. The CDR3 totals 18 residues. The CDR3 here is CASSYRTSGRLREHEQFF. CDR3 DNA sequence: TGTGCCAGCAGTTATAGGACTAGCGGGAGGTTGAGGGAGCATGAGCAGTTCTTC.

This rearrangement joins TRBV10-3 to TRBJ1-2, with TRBD1 identical over 8 bases. CDR1 and CDR2 (germline): ENHRY, SYGVKD. The J segment lost 4 bases and the V segment lost 10 bases, leaving 11 bases of the junction unmatched. The CDR3 has 14 residues. CDR3 sequence reads: CATKDRGIPYGYTF. The DNA of the CDR3 is TGTGCCACCAAAGACAGGGGAATCCCCTATGGCTACACCTTC.

J is TRBJ1-5 and V is TRBV24-1, with 9 bases aligning to TRBD1. CDR3 length: 15 residues. Germline assignment: CDR1 KGHDR and CDR2 SFDVKD. V lost 5 bases and J lost 6; bases outside the gene matches: 7. CDR3 bases: TGTGCCACCAGTGCCCGGGACAGGGTAGGTCAGCCCCAGCATTTT. Its translation is CATSARDRVGQPQHF.

At least ten counts were recorded for this clonotype. The chain recombines TRBV20-1 with TRBJ2-1; perhaps TRBD2 as D (6 bases). V gave up 0 bases and J gave up 6 bases, with 12 bases separating them. The CDR3 consists of 14 residues. CDR1 is DFQATT and CDR2 is SNEGSKA in the germline V gene (reference sequence). For the CDR3, the DNA is TGCAGTGCTAGAGATCACAGCGGGTTCAATGAGCAGTTCTTC. Protein product: CSARDHSGFNEQFF.

J is TRBJ2-1 and V is TRBV7-2; D is possibly TRBD1 (5 bases). Germline V gene lookup returns CDR1 SGHTA and CDR2 FQGNSA. Deletions cut 2 bases from V and 10 bases from J, with 12 bases between. The CDR3 length is 13 residues. CDR3 sequence reads: CASSLMGRREQFF. The DNA for the CDR3 is TGTGCCAGCAGCTTAATGGGGCGAAGGGAGCAGTTCTTC. Full variable domain (outside the CDR3, taken from reference TRBV7-2 and TRBJ2-1): GAGVSQSPSNKVTEKGKDVELRCDPISGHTALYWYRQSLGQGLEFLIYFQGNSAPDKSGLPSDRFSAERTGGSVSTLTIQRTQQEDSAVYLCASSLMGRREQFFGPGTRLTVL.

This clonotype was counted at least ten times. The rearrangement uses TRBV12-3 or TRBV12-4 and TRBJ2-1; D gene uncertain. The CDR3 consists of 11 residues. Between the trimmed V and J ends, which lost 2 bases and 10 bases, there was a span of 6 bases. The CDR3 region is CASSLLAEQFF. In DNA form, the CDR3 reads TGTGCCAGCAGTTTACTGGCGGAGCAGTTCTTC.

This clonotype was picked up many times. This sequence joins TRBV27 and TRBJ2-1; 9 bases are a match to TRBD1. With V trimmed by 0 bases and J by 2 bases, 2 bases remained unmatched. This CDR3 spans 16 amino acids. The germline CDR1 and CDR2 sequences are MNHEY and SMNVEV (reference sequence). CDR3 loop: CASSLSGTGTYNEQFF. For the CDR3, the DNA is TGTGCCAGCAGTTTATCCGGGACAGGGACCTACAATGAGCAGTTCTTC.

The sample holds many counts of this clonotype. The rearrangement links TRBV12-3 or TRBV12-4 to TRBJ2-1; 10 nucleotides line up with TRBD2. With 4 bases clipped from V and 4 bases from J, the junction kept 4 bases outside the gene matches. The CDR3 has 15 residues. CDR3 in DNA: TGTGCCAGCAGTTCCCCGGGACTAGCGTACAATGAGCAGTTCTTC. It is translated as CASSSPGLAYNEQFF.

With respect to this clonotype: A much more abundant neighbour one base away suggests this may be a read error. No conserved phenylalanine or tryptophan is present at the end of the CDR3, so a read error is the likely explanation. The V and J genes are TRBV6-6 and TRBJ1-1; D is unresolved. Germline V gives CDR1 MNHNY, CDR2 SVGAGI (reference sequence). V was trimmed by 6 bases and J by 4 bases, leaving 12 bases between them. This CDR3 region has 13 residues. For the CDR3, the DNA is TGTGCCAGCAGACCAGCGGGAGCCACTGAAGCTTTCTAT. It translates to CASRPAGATEAFY.

The CDR3 nucleotides read TGCAGCGTTGCGACAGGGTATCTGAACACCGGGGAGCTGTTTTTT. It is translated as CSVATGYLNTGELFF. The chain recombines TRBV29-1 with TRBJ2-2; 7 bases line up with TRBD1. From germline, CDR1 is SQVTM and CDR2 ANQGSEA. The CDR3 consists of 15 residues. Trimming at V came to 4 bases and at J to 1 base, leaving 6 bases not matched to a gene.

This chain links TRBV24-1 with TRBJ2-1, with no clear D. Trimming cost V 3 bases and J 4 bases, with 9 bases left between them. CDR3 length equals 14 residues. Germline loops: CDR1 KGHDR, CDR2 SFDVKD. For the CDR3, the DNA is TGTGCCACCAGTGATCACGGTTCGTACAATGAGCAGTTCTTC. Translated: CATSDHGSYNEQFF.

This clonotype was seen only a few times. V is TRBV2 and J is TRBJ2-2; weak D call: TRBD2 (5 bases). Germline V lookup: CDR1 SNHLY, CDR2 FYNNEI. This CDR3 region has 12 residues. V was cut by 6 bases and J by 9 bases, with 11 bases left in between. The chain's CDR3 is CASRGVGWELFF. CDR3 sequence (DNA): TGTGCCAGCAGGGGAGTAGGTTGGGAGCTGTTTTTT.